These 8 T cell receptor beta chains were sequenced from one sample in a study of regulatory T cells in long-lasting Graves disease. Stated time point: persistent/refractory GD, antithyroid drugs over 5 years with positive TRAb. The TCR library used RNA extracted from PBMCs. Building the TCR beta libraries relied on iRepertoire HTBI primers, and CDR3 regions underwent Arm-PCR. MiXCR, run by TCRdb on the multiplex PCR reads, gives a single entry per CDR3 protein. The sample lists about 660,000 distinct CDR3 sequences, around 30% occurring once. The sequencing used peripheral blood mononuclear cells (PBMCs), collected when the disease was refractory, from a patient treated with antithyroid drugs. These TCRs come from a female donor with Graves disease.

In its sample, this clonotype was seen a few times. With a much larger clone just one base away, this may be a read error. The rearrangement joins TRBV12-3 or TRBV12-4 to TRBJ1-5; TRBD1 is a possible D gene (6 bases). The CDR3 is 14 residues long. V was shortened by 3 bases and J by 5 bases, with 11 bases between the two germline ends. This CDR3 is CASSFGQSDQPQHF. The CDR3 DNA sequence: TGTGCCAGCAGTTTTGGACAGAGCGATCAGCCCCAGCATTTT.

The chain links TRBV19 to TRBJ2-1; 7 bases agree with TRBD2. Unmatched junction bases numbered 9, after V lost 3 bases and J lost 10 bases. Germline-derived CDR1 and CDR2 are LNHDA and SQIVND (reference sequence). The CDR3 loop spans 14 amino acids. CDR3: CASSIGGGPREQFF. The CDR3 nucleotides are TGTGCCAGTAGTATTGGGGGAGGGCCCCGGGAGCAGTTCTTC.

This clonotype was picked up many times. The chain joins TRBV5-1 to TRBJ1-2; 9 nucleotides line up with TRBD1. CDR3 length equals 15 residues. Germline trimming cut 7 bases from V and 2 bases from J; bases unmatched to any gene: 9. The germline gives CDR1 SGHRS, CDR2 YFSETQ. This chain's CDR3 is CASWDRATLNYGYTF. The CDR3 region has the DNA TGCGCCAGCTGGGACAGGGCGACCTTAAACTATGGCTACACCTTC.

This chain connects TRBV5-5 to TRBJ1-2, with TRBD1 as a possible D gene (5 bases). The CDR3 totals 14 residues. Trimming cost V 0 bases and J 4 bases, with 10 bases left between them. Germline CDR1 is SGHKS and CDR2 is YYEKEE (reference sequence). In DNA, the CDR3 is TGTGCCAGCAGCTTGGCTCTTCAGGGCTATGGCTACACCTTC. Translation gives CASSLALQGYGYTF.

This chain links TRBV28 with TRBJ1-1; D may be TRBD1 (6 bases). V was shortened by 5 bases and J by 5 bases, with 18 bases between the two germline ends. Germline CDR1 and CDR2: MDHEN and SYDVKM. The CDR3 covers 15 residues. CDR3 amino acids: CASSQVAGARTEAFF. In DNA, the CDR3 is TGTGCCAGCAGTCAAGTAGCAGGGGCTCGGACTGAAGCTTTCTTT.

V usage is TRBV28 and J usage is TRBJ2-3, with TRBD1 matching 7 bases. With 1 base clipped from V and 4 bases from J, the junction kept 2 bases outside the gene matches. Germline CDR1 reads MDHEN; CDR2 reads SYDVKM. The CDR3 runs 14 residues. The CDR3 bases are TGTGCCAGCAGTTTATTCCAGGGGGCAGATACGCAGTATTTT. Its translation is CASSLFQGADTQYF.

This chain joins TRBV5-1 and TRBJ2-7, with 9 bases lining up with TRBD2. Per germline, CDR1 SGHRS and CDR2 YFSETQ. V lost 4 bases to trimming and J lost 2 bases; unmatched junction nucleotides: 7. This CDR3 has 15 amino acids. The CDR3: CASSPGTSRAYEQYF. CDR3 in DNA: TGCGCCAGCAGCCCGGGGACTAGCAGGGCCTACGAGCAGTACTTC.

The V call is TRBV27, the J call TRBJ1-3; TRBD1 agrees at 8 bases. V shed 3 bases, J shed 1 base, and the junction held 2 bases outside the gene matches. The CDR3 runs 15 residues. Germline V gene data show CDR1 as MNHEY and CDR2 as SMNVEV (reference sequence). The CDR3 here is CASSLTGVSGNTIYF. For the CDR3, the DNA is TGTGCCAGCAGTTTGACAGGGGTTTCTGGAAACACCATATATTTT.